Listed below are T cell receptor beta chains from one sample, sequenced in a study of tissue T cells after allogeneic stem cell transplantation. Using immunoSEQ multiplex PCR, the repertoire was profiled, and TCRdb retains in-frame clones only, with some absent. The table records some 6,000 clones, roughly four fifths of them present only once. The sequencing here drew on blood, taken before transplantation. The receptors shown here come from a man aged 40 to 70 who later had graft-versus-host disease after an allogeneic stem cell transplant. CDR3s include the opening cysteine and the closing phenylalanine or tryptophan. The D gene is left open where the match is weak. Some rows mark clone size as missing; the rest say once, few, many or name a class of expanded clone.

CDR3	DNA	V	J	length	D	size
CASSWDRTGNTIYF	TGTGCCAGCAGCTGGGACAGGACTGGAAACACCATATATTTT	TRBV11-2	TRBJ1-3	14	TRBD1	.
CASSSGAGIYNEQFF	TGTGCCAGCAGCTCGGGAGCGGGTATCTACAATGAGCAGTTCTTC	TRBV7-8	TRBJ2-1	15	.	.
CASSLGTVTEAFF	TGTGCCAGCAGTTTAGGGACAGTCACTGAAGCTTTCTTT	TRBV6-5	TRBJ1-1	13	TRBD1	.
CASSLTRVGAGDEQFF	TGTGCCAGCAGCTTAACGAGGGTAGGAGCGGGAGATGAGCAGTTCTTC	TRBV7-3	TRBJ2-1	16	TRBD2	.
CASRDMDLAANEQFF	TGTGCCAGCCGCGACATGGACCTGGCCGCCAATGAGCAGTTCTTC	TRBV6-5	TRBJ2-1	15	.	.
CASSSGANQETQYF	TGTGCCAGCAGCTCCGGGGCCAACCAAGAGACCCAGTACTTC	TRBV5-4	TRBJ2-5	14	.	.
CASSLGGLSTEAFF	TGTGCCAGCAGCCTCGGGGGATTAAGTACTGAAGCTTTCTTT	TRBV4-2	TRBJ1-1	14	.	few
CASSLAQHTEETQYF	TGTGCCAGCAGCTTAGCTCAACACACAGAAGAGACCCAGTACTTC	TRBV11-3	TRBJ2-5	15	.	few
CASRKGGASDSTDTQYF	TGTGCCAGCAGGAAGGGGGGGGCGAGCGACAGCACAGATACGCAGTATTTT	TRBV2	TRBJ2-3	17	.	.
CASSTLGGGNQPQHF	TGTGCCAGCAGTACCCTGGGGGGCGGCAATCAGCCCCAGCATTTT	TRBV6-1	TRBJ1-5	15	.	.
CASSEIGGNEQFF	TGCGCCAGCAGCGAGATTGGGGGGAATGAGCAGTTCTTC	TRBV5-1	TRBJ2-1	13	.	.
CASRTGTGGANYEQYF	TGTGCCAGCAGAACCGGGACAGGGGGCGCCAACTACGAGCAGTACTTC	TRBV28	TRBJ2-7	16	TRBD1	few
CASSPQGWYYGYTF	TGTGCCAGCAGCCCACAGGGTTGGTACTATGGCTACACCTTC	TRBV7-9	TRBJ1-2	14	.	large
CASSQTGGDNEQFF	TGTGCCAGCAGCCAAACTGGCGGCGACAATGAGCAGTTCTTC	TRBV3-1/TRBV3-2	TRBJ2-1	14	.	.
CASSFQGAAYEQYF	TGTGCCAGCAGTTTCCAGGGGGCGGCGTACGAGCAGTACTTC	TRBV27	TRBJ2-7	14	TRBD1	.
CASSQGGDSKDWANVLTF	TGTGCCAGCAGCCAAGGCGGGGACAGTAAGGACTGGGCCAACGTCCTGACTTTC	TRBV4-2	TRBJ2-6	18	.	.
CASSWIAGEQYF	TGTGCCAGTAGTTGGATCGCCGGCGAGCAGTACTTC	TRBV19	TRBJ2-7	12	.	.
CASSLDAAGEYEQYF	TGCGCCAGCAGCTTGGATGCGGCAGGGGAATACGAGCAGTACTTC	TRBV5-1	TRBJ2-7	15	.	.
CASSSGQPGSHTEAFF	TGTGCCAGCAGCTCCGGACAGCCCGGGTCTCACACTGAAGCTTTCTTT	TRBV7-3	TRBJ1-1	16	.	few
CASSFSSGTEAYEQYF	TGTGCCAGCAGTTTCTCATCCGGGACAGAGGCCTACGAGCAGTACTTC	TRBV27	TRBJ2-7	16	TRBD1	.
CSVRRSFYGYTF	TGCAGCGTTCGCCGGTCTTTCTATGGCTACACCTTC	TRBV29-1	TRBJ1-2	12	.	.
CASSLASLGRESPQYF	TGTGCCAGCAGCTTGGCTTCTTTAGGAAGGGAGAGTCCGCAGTATTTT	TRBV5-4	TRBJ2-3	16	.	.
CAISGTSGGQETQYF	TGTGCCATCAGTGGGACTAGCGGGGGACAAGAGACCCAGTACTTC	TRBV10-3	TRBJ2-5	15	TRBD2	few
CATSRTGVQNRGHEQFF	TGTGCCACCAGCAGAACCGGGGTCCAAAACAGGGGACATGAGCAGTTCTTC	TRBV15	TRBJ2-1	17	TRBD1	.
CASSDSFSAFTQETQYF	TGTGCCAGCAGTGATTCATTTTCGGCCTTTACTCAAGAGACCCAGTACTTC	TRBV2	TRBJ2-5	17	.	.
CASSYSVRGGQPQHF	TGTGCCAGCAGTTACTCGGTCCGGGGGGGTCAGCCCCAGCATTTT	TRBV6-5	TRBJ1-5	15	.	once
CASRTSTDTQYF	TGTGCCAGCAGGACTAGCACAGATACGCAGTATTTT	TRBV7-2	TRBJ2-3	12	.	.
CASSSDRGLTGELFF	TGTGCCAGCAGCTCAGACAGGGGGTTAACCGGGGAGCTGTTTTTT	TRBV11-2	TRBJ2-2	15	TRBD1	.
CASSSGAAYEQYF	TGTGCCAGCAGCTCCGGGGCGGCCTACGAGCAGTACTTC	TRBV11-2	TRBJ2-7	13	.	few
CASRAGGPHTQYF	TGTGCCAGCCGAGCGGGAGGGCCACATACGCAGTATTTT	TRBV21-1	TRBJ2-3	13	.	.
CASSLGAGVDTQYF	TGCGCCAGCAGCTTGGGAGCGGGAGTAGATACGCAGTATTTT	TRBV5-1	TRBJ2-3	14	TRBD2	.
CASSLTNNYGYTF	TGTGCCAGCAGTTTGACCAATAACTATGGCTACACCTTC	TRBV28	TRBJ1-2	13	.	few
CASSEAQRDRYF	TGTGCCAGCAGTGAAGCGCAACGGGACAGATATTTT	TRBV6-1	TRBJ1-3	12	TRBD1	.